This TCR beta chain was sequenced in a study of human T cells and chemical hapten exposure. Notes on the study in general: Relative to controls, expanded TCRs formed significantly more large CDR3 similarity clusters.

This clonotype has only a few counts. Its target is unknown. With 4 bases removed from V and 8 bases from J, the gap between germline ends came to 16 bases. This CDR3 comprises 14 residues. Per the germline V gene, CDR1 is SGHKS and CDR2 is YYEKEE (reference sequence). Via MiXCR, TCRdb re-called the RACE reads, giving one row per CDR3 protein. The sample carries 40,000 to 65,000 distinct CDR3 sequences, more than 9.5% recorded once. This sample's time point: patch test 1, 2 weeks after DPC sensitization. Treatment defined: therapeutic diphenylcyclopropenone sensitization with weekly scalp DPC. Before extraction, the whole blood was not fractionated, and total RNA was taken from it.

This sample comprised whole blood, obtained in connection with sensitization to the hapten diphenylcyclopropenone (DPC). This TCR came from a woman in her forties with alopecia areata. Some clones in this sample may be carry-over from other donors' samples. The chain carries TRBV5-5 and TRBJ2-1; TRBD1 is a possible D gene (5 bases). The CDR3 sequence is CASSRQGVIDEQFF. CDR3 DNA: TGTGCCAGCAGCCGTCAGGGCGTCATCGATGAGCAGTTCTTC.